Listed below are T cell receptor beta chains from one sample, sequenced in a study of blood T cell repertoires in COVID-19. Some clones are missing from TCRdb's copy, which holds only in-frame ones; the method was immunoSEQ multiplex PCR. The sample carries 100,000 to 150,000 clones, around 87% recorded once. Specimen: peripheral blood. Receptors were obtained from a woman between 65 and 79 years old with acute or convalescent COVID-19. The CDR3 runs from the conserved cysteine through the conserved F or W. Fields, in order: J gene, CDR3 length, clone size, D gene, V gene, CDR3 protein, CDR3 DNA. D genes are given only for firm matches. Clone size, where shown, is once, few, many, or a class for clones that have expanded.

TRBJ2-5 | 17 | - | TRBD2 | TRBV5-1 | CASSPRLNGGAGETQYF | TGCGCCAGCAGCCCCAGACTGAACGGGGGGGCCGGGGAGACCCAGTACTTC
TRBJ1-6 | 16 | - | TRBD1 | TRBV7-2 | CASSLERQGLGSPLHF | TGTGCCAGCAGCTTAGAAAGACAGGGGCTCGGTTCACCCCTCCACTTT
TRBJ2-7 | 14 | - | TRBD1 | TRBV19 | CASSIRETGVEQYF | TGTGCCAGTAGTATACGGGAGACAGGGGTTGAGCAGTACTTC
TRBJ1-2 | 14 | few | TRBD1 | TRBV18 | CASSPPGQGHGYTF | TGTGCCAGCTCACCGCCGGGACAGGGGCATGGCTACACCTTC
TRBJ1-4 | 12 | few | - | TRBV20-1 | CSASSVNEKLFF | TGCAGTGCTAGTTCAGTAAATGAAAAACTGTTTTTT
TRBJ2-2 | 15 | - | TRBD1 | TRBV7-4 | CASSLEDRDTGELFF | TGTGCCAGCAGCTTAGAGGACAGGGACACCGGGGAGCTGTTTTTT
TRBJ1-4 | 15 | - | - | TRBV5-1 | CASSRSGVAHEKLFF | TGCGCCAGCAGCCGTTCGGGGGTCGCTCATGAAAAACTGTTTTTT
TRBJ1-5 | 13 | - | - | TRBV19 | CASNPGVRQPQHF | TGTGCCAGTAACCCAGGGGTTAGACAGCCCCAGCATTTT
TRBJ1-2 | 13 | - | - | TRBV20-1 | CSASSLINYGYTF | TGCAGTGCTAGTAGCCTTATTAACTATGGCTACACCTTC
TRBJ1-2 | 14 | - | TRBD1 | TRBV5-4 | CASSSPDRLYGYTF | TGTGCCAGCAGCTCCCCGGACAGGCTCTATGGCTACACCTTC
TRBJ1-2 | 13 | once | TRBD1 | TRBV12-3/TRBV12-4 | CANDRGINYGYTF | TGTGCCAACGACAGGGGGATTAACTATGGCTACACCTTC
TRBJ1-1 | 16 | once | - | TRBV6-5 | CASSYSWRGLNTEAFF | TGTGCCAGCAGTTACTCGTGGCGGGGCTTGAACACTGAAGCTTTCTTT
TRBJ1-1 | 14 | - | - | TRBV9 | CASSAFPGETEAFF | TGTGCCAGCAGCGCCTTTCCAGGGGAGACTGAAGCTTTCTTT
TRBJ1-5 | 18 | - | TRBD1 | TRBV28 | CASSTTGTEIYSNQPQHF | TGTGCCAGCAGTACAACCGGGACAGAAATTTATAGCAATCAGCCCCAGCATTTT
TRBJ2-3 | 13 | once | - | TRBV5-1 | CASSLAVGDTQYF | TGCGCCAGCAGCTTGGCCGTCGGGGATACGCAGTATTTT
TRBJ1-1 | 14 | - | TRBD1 | TRBV29-1 | CSVGTDLENTEAFF | TGCAGCGTCGGGACAGACTTGGAGAACACTGAAGCTTTCTTT
TRBJ2-5 | 14 | - | TRBD2 | TRBV5-1 | CASSLASGGETQYF | TGCGCCAGCAGCTTGGCTAGCGGGGGGGAGACCCAGTACTTC
TRBJ2-7 | 13 | - | TRBD1 | TRBV12-3/TRBV12-4 | CASSFRGLNEQYF | TGTGCCAGCAGTTTCAGGGGGCTCAACGAGCAGTACTTC
TRBJ1-2 | 14 | - | TRBD1 | TRBV5-1 | CASSTEQGLHGYTF | TGCGCCAGCAGCACCGAACAGGGGTTGCATGGCTACACCTTC
TRBJ2-7 | 11 | - | - | TRBV28 | CASLRAYEQYF | TGTGCCAGCCTTCGAGCTTACGAGCAGTACTTC
TRBJ1-1 | 18 | - | TRBD1 | TRBV6-4 | CASSDPFVDRGVGTEAFF | TGTGCCAGCAGTGACCCATTTGTTGACAGGGGTGTAGGTACTGAAGCTTTCTTT
TRBJ1-1 | 12 | - | - | TRBV3-1/TRBV3-2 | CASSQDETRWVF | TGTGCCAGCAGCCAAGATGAGACAAGGTGGGTCTTT
TRBJ1-2 | 13 | - | TRBD1 | TRBV6-5 | CASSLDRVYGYTF | TGTGCCAGCAGTTTGGACAGGGTCTATGGCTACACCTTC
TRBJ2-7 | 14 | many | - | TRBV4-1 | CASSRAGGSYEQYF | TGCGCCAGCAGCAGGGCCGGGGGCTCCTACGAGCAGTACTTC
TRBJ1-2 | 15 | once | - | TRBV10-3 | CATRGGTTRNYGYTF | TGTGCCACCAGGGGAGGGACCACTCGTAACTATGGCTACACCTTC
TRBJ1-4 | 14 | - | - | TRBV19 | CASTAGRNNEKLFF | TGTGCCAGTACCGCGGGACGGAATAATGAAAAACTGTTTTTT
TRBJ2-6 | 14 | - | - | TRBV9 | CASSTNSGANVLTF | TGTGCCAGCAGCACTAACTCTGGGGCCAACGTCCTGACTTTC
TRBJ2-5 | 15 | - | TRBD1 | TRBV18 | CASSPGQGGGETQYF | TGTGCCAGCTCACCCGGACAGGGTGGAGGTGAGACCCAGTACTTC
TRBJ2-5 | 13 | - | TRBD1 | TRBV27 | CASSWDRGETQYF | TGTGCCAGCAGTTGGGACAGGGGAGAGACCCAGTACTTC
TRBJ1-2 | 16 | - | - | TRBV6-1 | CASSESRVGANYGYTF | TGTGCCAGCAGTGAATCCAGGGTAGGAGCTAACTATGGCTACACCTTC
TRBJ2-1 | 12 | - | - | TRBV7-9 | CASSRDYNEQFF | TGTGCCAGTTCCCGGGACTACAATGAGCAGTTCTTC
TRBJ1-5 | 16 | - | TRBD1 | TRBV11-2 | CASSLGTGGSGQPQHF | TGTGCCAGCAGCTTAGGGACAGGGGGGAGTGGGCAGCCCCAGCATTTT
TRBJ1-6 | 13 | - | - | TRBV7-9 | CASSLEGGSPLHF | TGTGCCAGCAGCTTAGAAGGAGGTTCACCCCTCCACTTT
TRBJ1-2 | 13 | - | TRBD1 | TRBV28 | CASRTQQGGGYTF | TGTGCCAGCAGAACCCAACAGGGGGGTGGCTACACCTTC
TRBJ2-5 | 13 | once | - | TRBV9 | CASSAQGGETQYF | TGTGCCAGCAGCGCGCAGGGGGGCGAGACCCAGTACTTC
TRBJ2-2 | 15 | - | TRBD1 | TRBV6-5 | CASSPTGVYTGELFF | TGTGCCAGCAGTCCTACAGGGGTATACACCGGGGAGCTGTTTTTT
TRBJ2-1 | 18 | - | TRBD2 | TRBV5-1 | CASSFRWITAGVIDEQFF | TGCGCCAGCAGCTTCCGCTGGATAACGGCGGGGGTGATCGATGAGCAGTTCTTC
TRBJ2-3 | 18 | - | TRBD2 | TRBV4-1 | CASSQPTSGGARVNTQYF | TGCGCCAGCAGCCAACCGACTAGCGGGGGGGCGAGGGTGAATACGCAGTATTTT
TRBJ2-1 | 14 | - | - | TRBV28 | CASSLGGSGTSQFF | TGTGCCAGCAGTTTAGGTGGGTCCGGGACTTCGCAGTTCTTC
TRBJ1-1 | 14 | - | - | TRBV13 | CASTNSQGNTEAFF | TGTGCCAGCACCAATTCCCAGGGGAACACTGAAGCTTTCTTT
TRBJ2-5 | 16 | - | - | TRBV28 | CASSLFVRQGQETQYF | TGTGCCAGCAGTTTATTCGTCCGGCAGGGACAAGAGACCCAGTACTTC
TRBJ2-1 | 15 | - | TRBD2 | TRBV7-7 | CASSQGRGGDGEQFF | TGTGCTAGCAGCCAGGGGCGGGGGGGCGACGGAGAGCAGTTCTTC
TRBJ1-6 | 16 | - | - | TRBV28 | CASSPGGNYYNSPLHF | TGTGCCAGCAGTCCCGGGGGAAATTACTATAATTCACCCCTCCACTTT
TRBJ2-6 | 17 | - | - | TRBV19 | CASSIEGRYSGANVLTF | TGTGCCAGTAGTATAGAGGGGCGGTACTCTGGGGCCAACGTCCTGACTTTC
TRBJ1-6 | 15 | - | TRBD1 | TRBV28 | CATEAGTGDNSPLHF | TGTGCCACCGAGGCCGGGACAGGAGATAATTCACCCCTCCACTTT
TRBJ1-5 | 14 | - | TRBD1 | TRBV27 | CASRRGRGDQPQHF | TGTGCCAGCAGAAGGGGGCGAGGTGATCAGCCCCAGCATTTT
TRBJ1-5 | 14 | - | - | TRBV7-2 | CASSLEGGNQPQHF | TGTGCCAGCAGCTTGGAAGGGGGCAATCAGCCCCAGCATTTT
TRBJ2-2 | 15 | - | TRBD1 | TRBV28 | CASSFPDRGLGELFF | TGTGCCAGCAGTTTCCCGGACAGGGGGCTAGGGGAGCTGTTTTTT
TRBJ1-2 | 16 | - | - | TRBV5-1 | CASSLDGGAWNYGYTF | TGCGCCAGCAGCTTGGATGGGGGGGCATGGAACTATGGCTACACCTTC
TRBJ1-1 | 15 | - | - | TRBV28 | CASSLVFDRNTEAFF | TGTGCCAGCAGTTTAGTATTCGACAGGAACACTGAAGCTTTCTTT
TRBJ2-1 | 14 | - | - | TRBV18 | CASSPFSRDNEQFF | TGTGCCAGCTCACCATTTAGCAGGGACAATGAGCAGTTCTTC
TRBJ1-6 | 16 | - | - | TRBV5-1 | CASSWNGQGTLSPLHF | TGCGCCAGCAGCTGGAATGGCCAGGGCACACTCTCACCCCTCCACTTT
TRBJ2-5 | 14 | - | - | TRBV5-5 | CASSLAVSVETQYF | TGTGCCAGCAGCTTGGCGGTTAGCGTGGAGACCCAGTACTTC
TRBJ1-6 | 15 | once | TRBD1 | TRBV4-1 | CASSHADREGSPLHF | TGCGCCAGCAGCCACGCCGACAGGGAAGGGTCACCCCTCCACTTT
TRBJ1-4 | 15 | - | - | TRBV11-2 | CASTPRGGFNEKLFF | TGTGCCAGCACCCCGCGGGGTGGGTTTAATGAAAAACTGTTTTTT